The 23 T cell receptor beta chains presented below share a single source sample, sequenced in a study of STAT3 mutations in large granular lymphocyte leukemia. Findings and limits, study-wide: Every T-cell large granular lymphocyte leukemia patient had at least one immunodominant TCR beta clonotype.

Produced via immunoSEQ multiplex PCR; TCRdb's table is partial and in-frame only. The sample contains about 15,000 clones, 80% to 95% of which appear only once. Their recognized antigens are unknown. Material: peripheral blood mononuclear cells. The receptors come from a woman aged 45-65 years with T-cell large granular lymphocyte leukemia. Some clones in this sample may be carry-over from other donors' samples.

This CDR3 reads CASSTQTGMNTEAFF. CDR3 nucleotides: TGTGCCAGCAGTACTCAGACAGGGATGAACACTGAAGCTTTCTTT. This chain uses TRBV6-6 with TRBJ1-1; 7 bases fit TRBD1. The J segment lost 0 bases and the V segment lost 5 bases, leaving 6 bases of the junction unmatched. The CDR3 has 15 amino acids. CDR1 and CDR2 (germline): MNHNY, SVGAGI (reference sequence).

The chain employs TRBV7-2 and TRBJ1-2; 7 bases agree with TRBD1. V lost 3 bases to trimming and J lost 4 bases; unmatched junction nucleotides: 5. Germline CDR1 and CDR2: SGHTA and FQGNSA. This CDR3 is built from 14 residues. CDR3 amino acids: CASSLQGEGYGYTF. Here the CDR3 DNA reads TGTGCCAGCAGCTTGCAGGGGGAAGGCTATGGCTACACCTTC.

This rearrangement joins TRBV28 to TRBJ1-1; D unresolved. The CDR3 has 13 amino acids. Germline V lookup: CDR1 MDHEN, CDR2 SYDVKM. Trimming cost V 6 bases and J 3 bases, with 11 bases left between them. The CDR3 bases are TGTGCCAGCAGACCTGCCGGGGACACTGAAGCTTTCTTT. It encodes CASRPAGDTEAFF.

The J gene is TRBJ1-2, the V gene TRBV7-2; TRBD1 aligns across 7 bases. Germline trimming cut 5 bases from V and 4 bases from J; bases unmatched to any gene: 13. CDR1 and CDR2 from the germline V gene are SGHTA and FQGNSA. The CDR3 covers 16 residues. CDR3 loop: CASSPGGGTGSYGYTF. The CDR3 DNA follows: TGTGCCAGCAGCCCAGGGGGGGGAACAGGGAGCTATGGCTACACCTTC.

The chain uses TRBV19 and TRBJ2-7; 7 positions agree with TRBD1. CDR1 is LNHDA and CDR2 is SQIVND in the germline V gene (reference sequence). The ends lost 5 bases at V and 2 bases at J; junction bases unmatched: 6. The CDR3 length is 14 residues. The CDR3 sequence is CASSGTEPPYEQYF. The CDR3 DNA follows: TGTGCCAGTAGTGGGACAGAGCCCCCCTACGAGCAGTACTTC.

This clone was counted between two and nine times. The J gene is TRBJ2-7, the V gene TRBV5-1; possible D gene TRBD1, 5 bases. CDR1 is SGHRS and CDR2 is YFSETQ in the germline V gene. The V end was cut by 4 bases, the J end by 7 bases, with 15 bases between. The CDR3 runs 13 residues. The CDR3 DNA reads as TGCGCCAGCAGCGCCACAGGACCCTGGGAGCAGTACTTC. Encoded protein: CASSATGPWEQYF. Full variable domain (missing parts from reference TRBV5-1 and TRBJ2-7): KAGVTQTPRYLIKTRGQQVTLSCSPISGHRSVSWYQQTPGQGLQFLFEYFSETQRNKGNFPGRFSGRQFSNSRSEMNVSTLELGDSALYLCASSATGPWEQYFGPGTRLTVT.

The chain combines TRBV18 with TRBJ2-1, with 13 bases fitting TRBD2. V gave up 8 bases and J gave up 8 bases; unmatched junction bases: 3. CDR1 is KGHSH, CDR2 LQKENI, per germline. The CDR3 is 13 residues long. In DNA, the CDR3 is TGTGCCAGCCGGACTAGCGGGAGTTATGAGCAGTTCTTC. This translates into CASRTSGSYEQFF.

CDR3 coding DNA: TGTGCCAGCAGCCAGGGGAGCTCCTACGAGCAGTACTTC. It codes for CASSQGSSYEQYF. The chain carries TRBV2 and TRBJ2-7, with D perhaps TRBD1 (6 bases). The germline V gene has CDR1 SNHLY and CDR2 FYNNEI. The CDR3 is made up of 13 amino acids. V dropped 6 bases and J dropped 0 bases, with 9 bases sitting between them.

This rearrangement joins TRBV29-1 to TRBJ1-1, with 7 bases that match TRBD1. The CDR3 has 13 amino acids. The germline gives CDR1 SQVTM, CDR2 ANQGSEA. Germline trimming cut 0 bases from V and 7 bases from J; bases unmatched to any gene: 5. This chain's CDR3 is CSVEDYRGLEAFF. The CDR3 DNA reads TGCAGCGTTGAAGACTATAGGGGGCTTGAAGCTTTCTTT.

The J gene is TRBJ1-5, the V gene TRBV19, with 10 bases fitting TRBD1. This CDR3 comprises 16 residues. V lost 7 bases to trimming and J lost 6 bases; unmatched junction nucleotides: 12. Germline V gives CDR1 LNHDA, CDR2 SQIVND (reference sequence). The CDR3 bases are TGTGCCAGTATCGACATCGGACAGGGGGTGGGTCAGCCCCAGCATTTT. It encodes CASIDIGQGVGQPQHF.

This rearrangement joins TRBV12-5 to TRBJ2-3, with a tentative D call TRBD1 (6 bases). CDR1 LGHNT and CDR2 FRNRAP come from the germline V gene. V lost 2 bases, J lost 4 bases, and 7 bases lay in between. The CDR3 is 13 residues long. The CDR3 DNA reads as TGTGCTAGTGGTTTGCACAGGGCAGATACGCAGTATTTT. Translated, it gives CASGLHRADTQYF.

The chain recombines TRBV18 with TRBJ2-7, with 10 bases matching TRBD2. The germline CDR1 and CDR2 sequences are KGHSH and LQKENI. The V gene end was trimmed by 3 bases and the J gene end by 4 bases; junction bases not matched to a gene: 6. The CDR3 runs 15 residues. CDR3 DNA: TGTGCCAGCTCACCTGGACTAGCGGAGTTATACGAGCAGTACTTC. Translation: CASSPGLAELYEQYF.

The chain carries TRBV5-1 and TRBJ2-1; D is unresolved. There are 15 residues in the CDR3. The ends were cut back, 4 bases at V and 3 bases at J, with 14 bases in the middle. CDR1 is SGHRS and CDR2 is YFSETQ in the germline V gene. In DNA, the CDR3 is TGCGCCAGCAGCCCTGGCGGCGGAATCTACAATGAGCAGTTCTTC. Protein sequence: CASSPGGGIYNEQFF.

V and J are TRBV18 and TRBJ2-2; possible D gene TRBD1, 5 bases. Trimming removed 4 bases from V and 5 bases from J, with 11 bases in between. There are 14 residues in the CDR3. CDR1 KGHSH and CDR2 LQKENI come from the germline V gene. The CDR3 coding sequence is TGTGCCAGCTCACTGCAGGGAAATACCGGGGAGCTGTTTTTT. As protein: CASSLQGNTGELFF.

V gene TRBV7-3 combines with J gene TRBJ2-2; 11 bases align to TRBD2. Per the germline V gene, CDR1 is SGHTA and CDR2 is FQGTGA. The ends lost 5 bases at V and 5 bases at J; junction bases unmatched: 4. This CDR3 comprises 15 residues. The CDR3 DNA sequence: TGTGCCAGCAGCCCGGGACTAGCGGCGACCGGGGAGCTGTTTTTT. Protein product: CASSPGLAATGELFF.

The CDR3 coding sequence is TGCAGCGTTCGGCAGGGCCTGACTTATGGCTACACCTTC. Translated: CSVRQGLTYGYTF. The rearrangement links TRBV29-1 to TRBJ1-2; TRBD1 might be the D (5 bases). Trimming removed 5 bases from V and 5 bases from J, with 15 bases in between. Per germline, CDR1 SQVTM and CDR2 ANQGSEA. The CDR3 length is 13 residues.

This chain links TRBV30 with TRBJ1-4; TRBD1 aligns across 7 bases. The germline V gene has CDR1 GTSNPN and CDR2 SVGIG (reference sequence). The CDR3 runs 12 residues. Germline trimming cut 6 bases from V and 6 bases from J; bases unmatched to any gene: 4. The CDR3 spells CACRQGDEKLFF. The CDR3 nucleotides read TGTGCCTGTAGACAGGGCGATGAAAAACTGTTTTTT.

This chain joins TRBV28 and TRBJ1-2; D not certain. Germline V lookup: CDR1 MDHEN, CDR2 SYDVKM. The CDR3 is 13 residues long. V was clipped by 7 bases and J by 4 bases, with 13 bases between them. For the CDR3, the DNA is TGTGCCAGCACATCCTACCCCCGCTATGGCTACACCTTC. Amino acids: CASTSYPRYGYTF.

The J gene is TRBJ1-4, the V gene TRBV5-1, with a possible D match to TRBD1 (5 bases). This CDR3 has 16 amino acids. V was trimmed by 5 bases and J by 0 bases, leaving 14 bases between them. Germline assignment: CDR1 SGHRS and CDR2 YFSETQ. The CDR3: CASSFGARATNEKLFF. CDR3 bases: TGCGCCAGCAGTTTCGGGGCAAGAGCAACTAATGAAAAACTGTTTTTT.

The chain couples TRBV18 to TRBJ2-3; D uncertain. Trimming left V 0 bases short and J 0 bases short, with 4 bases between. CDR1 KGHSH and CDR2 LQKENI come from the germline V gene. This CDR3 is 14 amino acids long. The CDR3 spells CASSPPISTDTQYF. DNA for the CDR3: TGTGCCAGCTCACCACCCATTAGCACAGATACGCAGTATTTT.

This chain joins TRBV29-1 and TRBJ2-7; 7 bases align to TRBD1. Germline values: CDR1 SQVTM, CDR2 ANQGSEA. CDR3 length equals 13 residues. The junction had 6 bases not matched to a gene; V was cut back by 4 bases and J by 3 bases. CDR3 in amino acids: CSVGRQGYYEQYF. The CDR3 nucleotides read TGCAGCGTTGGGAGACAGGGATACTACGAGCAGTACTTC.

The chain uses TRBV5-3 and TRBJ1-1; tentatively, D is TRBD1 (6 bases). TRBV5-3 is given ORF status, its function remaining uncertain. Trimming cost V 6 bases and J 1 base, with 13 bases left between them. CDR3 length: 14 amino acids. CDR3 sequence: CARTPPGQNTEAFF. CDR3 in DNA: TGTGCCAGAACCCCGCCGGGACAGAACACTGAAGCTTTCTTT.

The genes are TRBV4-3 and TRBJ2-7; 7 bases fit TRBD1. The V segment lost 4 bases and the J segment 1 base; nucleotides outside the gene matches: 7. Germline assignment: CDR1 LGHNA and CDR2 YSLEER. The CDR3 runs 15 residues. CDR3 protein: CASSRGQLTSYEQYF. CDR3 nucleotide sequence: TGCGCCAGCAGCCGGGGACAGCTTACTTCCTACGAGCAGTACTTC.